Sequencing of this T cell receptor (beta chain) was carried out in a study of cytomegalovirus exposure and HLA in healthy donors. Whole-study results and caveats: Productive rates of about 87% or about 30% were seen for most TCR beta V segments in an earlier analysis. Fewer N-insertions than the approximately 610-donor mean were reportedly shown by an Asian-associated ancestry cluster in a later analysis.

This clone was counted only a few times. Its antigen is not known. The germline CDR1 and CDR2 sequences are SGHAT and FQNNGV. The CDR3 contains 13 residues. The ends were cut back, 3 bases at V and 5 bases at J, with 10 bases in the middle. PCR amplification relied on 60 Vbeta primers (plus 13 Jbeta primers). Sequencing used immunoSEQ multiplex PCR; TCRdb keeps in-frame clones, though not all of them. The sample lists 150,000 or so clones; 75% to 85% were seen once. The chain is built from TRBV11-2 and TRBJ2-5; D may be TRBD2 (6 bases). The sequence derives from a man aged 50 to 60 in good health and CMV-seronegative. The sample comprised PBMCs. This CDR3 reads CASSFGGEETQYF. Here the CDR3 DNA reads TGTGCCAGCAGCTTCGGAGGGGAGGAGACCCAGTACTTC.